This paragraph covers one TCR beta chain sequence. The target antigen is unknown. Second-dose schedules of about 4 or about 12 weeks were combined. These data belong to a study of T cell responses to AZD1222 COVID-19 vaccine. Regarding the study as a whole: Donor demographics were predominantly white British with a female majority; clonal diversity may be underestimated. Vaccine-associated CD4 TCRs spanned spike, dominant at 160-218 and 743-854. Sampled repertoires all dated from after the peak T cell response.

Clones were read by immunoSEQ multiplex PCR, and TCRdb kept only the in-frame ones, dropping some. The sample includes 100,000 to 150,000 clones, just over 90% of them seen just once. The input for sequencing was peripheral blood, taken 28 days after the second AZD1222 dose. The receptor comes from an adult who received the AZD1222 COVID-19 vaccine.

The DNA of the CDR3 is TGTGCCAGCAGCCAAAGCGGGAGGGGGGCCGGGGAGCTGTTTTTT. This gives the protein CASSQSGRGAGELFF. The genes are TRBV3-1 (or the pseudogene TRBV3-2) and TRBJ2-2; 10 bases are a match to TRBD2. V was clipped by 2 bases and J by 6 bases; unmatched bases: 3. The CDR3 covers 15 residues. CDR1 is LGHDT and CDR2 is YNNKEL in the germline V gene (reference sequence).